These T cell receptor beta chains were read from a single sample in a study of blood T cell repertoires in COVID-19. Libraries were prepared by immunoSEQ multiplex PCR; TCRdb keeps only in-frame clonotypes and omits some of them. This sample carries tens of thousands of clones, about 91% of them seen once, and the ten largest clones take 10% to 15%. Sample: peripheral blood. The source is a human donor with active COVID-19. The donor label of this sample is uncertain. CDR3s include the opening cysteine and the closing phenylalanine or tryptophan.

v_call cdr3_aa
TRBV2 CASSLNQERGEKLFF
TRBV9 CASSVTSGSYHEQFF
TRBV11-2 CASSLLQGNAGNTIYF
TRBV6-4 CASSDSGRDTGELFF
TRBV7-8 CASRHGTGGRYEQYF
TRBV11-2 CASSLETDRAQYF
TRBV19 CASSHLGQDGVGYTF
TRBV28 CASSRTWTVYEQYF
TRBV18 CASSPRTGDNTEAFF
TRBV29-1 CSVVPAGYNEQFF
TRBV24-1 CATSDSNQPQHF
TRBV2 CASSGLGEQYF
TRBV10-1 CASSESTHTDTQYF
TRBV19 CASSRPGVYTGELFF
TRBV6-5 CASARASEYEQYF
TRBV5-8 CASSHTSGIYQETQYF
TRBV6-2/TRBV6-3 CASSTAGGANVLTF
TRBV23-1 CASSPTILDRDSGNTIYF
TRBV19 CASSFSGNEQFF
TRBV6-5 CASRSTGDTEAFF
TRBV11-2 CASSLDRTTEAFF
TRBV24-1 CATSDRRRTSGRTGELFF
TRBV19 CASSPRQGSNQPQHF
TRBV28 CASSLSLLAGGHEQYF
TRBV11-3 CASSLDRAGNEQFF
TRBV6-5 CASSYLNTGELFF
TRBV2 CASSSGLESNQPQHF